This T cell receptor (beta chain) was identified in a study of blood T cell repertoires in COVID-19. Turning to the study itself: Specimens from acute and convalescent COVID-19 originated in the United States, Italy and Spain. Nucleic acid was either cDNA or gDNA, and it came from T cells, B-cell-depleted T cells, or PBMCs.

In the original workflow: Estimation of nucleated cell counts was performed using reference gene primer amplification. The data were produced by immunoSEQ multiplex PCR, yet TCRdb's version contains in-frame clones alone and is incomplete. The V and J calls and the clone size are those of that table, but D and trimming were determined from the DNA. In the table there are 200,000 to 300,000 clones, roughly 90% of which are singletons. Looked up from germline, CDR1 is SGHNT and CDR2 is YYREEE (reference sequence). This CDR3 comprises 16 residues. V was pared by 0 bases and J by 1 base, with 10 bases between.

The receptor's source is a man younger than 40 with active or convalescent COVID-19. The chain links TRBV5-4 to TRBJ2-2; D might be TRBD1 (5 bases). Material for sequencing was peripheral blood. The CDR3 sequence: CASSLESGKNTGELFF. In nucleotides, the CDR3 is TGTGCCAGCAGCTTGGAGTCAGGGAAGAACACCGGGGAGCTGTTTTTT.